What follows describes a single TCR beta chain. The antigen remains unidentified. V was clipped by 3 bases and J by 2 bases, with 14 bases between them. CDR3 length: 15 amino acids. Germline CDR1 DFQATT, CDR2 SNEGSKA (reference sequence). The data belong to a study of response to subunit inactivated influenza vaccine. General study results and limits: Authors proposed each seasonal influenza vaccination draws in few new T cells.

MiXCR, applied by TCRdb to the RT-PCR reads, yields one record per CDR3 protein. Among over 750,000 distinct CDR3 sequences listed, approximately 21% were seen once. The chain has TRBV20-1 and TRBJ2-4; D remains ambiguous. The sample in question was PBMCs from blood, obtained approximately 5 days after vaccination. The TCR originated in a man between 50 and 59 years old who received an inactivated influenza vaccine. CDR3 loop: CSARLAGLSKNIQYF. Here the CDR3 DNA reads TGCAGTGCTAGGCTCGCTGGGCTATCCAAAAACATTCAGTACTTC.